Detailed here is one T cell receptor beta chain. What it recognizes is unknown. CDR1 and CDR2 (germline): SGHRS, YFSETQ. The CDR3 extends over 15 amino acids. V was clipped by 2 bases and J by 6 bases; unmatched bases: 8. These data belong to a study of post-analysis software for immune sequencing data. Study-wide results and caveats: TRBV5-6, TRBV5-1 and TRBV20-1 were among roughly 5 TRBV segments more frequent in patients than controls.

Unique-molecular-identifier-tagged TCR beta cDNA libraries were used. There were 1 to 10 million T cells, and 510,000 or so cDNA molecules came from them. TCRdb used MiXCR to reprocess the PCR reads, holding one entry per CDR3 protein. The table has 380,000 or so distinct CDR3 sequences, 30% to 45% seen once. The sequenced sample consisted of blood. This chain joins TRBV5-1 and TRBJ2-1; 7 bases agree with TRBD1. The sequence was collected from a girl under 18 with multiple sclerosis. The CDR3 region is CASSLRQGSLNEQFF. CDR3 bases: TGCGCCAGCAGCTTACGACAGGGTTCTCTCAATGAGCAGTTCTTC.